This record covers a single T cell receptor beta chain. A read error may produce the germline difference seen at one junction end. The source of the sample is a study of cytomegalovirus exposure and HLA in healthy donors. This CDR3 contains 12 residues. Germline V gene lookup returns CDR1 SEHNR and CDR2 FQNEAQ (reference sequence). PCR primers comprised 60 Vbeta and 13 Jbeta primers. This table comes from immunoSEQ multiplex PCR, and its TCRdb copy is limited to in-frame clones, with some not included. The sample has fewer than 150,000 clones; approximately 72% are singletons. This TCR came from a man aged 60-69 years in good health and CMV-seropositive. This sequence joins TRBV7-9 and TRBJ1-2, with D maybe TRBD1 (6 bases). The sample taken for sequencing was PBMCs. In DNA, the CDR3 is TGTTCCAGCAGCGTTGACAGGCAGGGCTACACCTTC. The encoded protein is CSSSVDRQGYTF. Using reference TRBV7-9 and TRBJ1-2 for the parts outside the CDR3, the full variable domain is DTGVSQNPRHKITKRGQNVTFRCDPISEHNRLYWYRQTLGQGPEFLTYFQNEAQLEKSRLLSDRFSAERPKGSFSTLEIQRTEQGDSAMYLCSSSVDRQGYTFGSGTRLTVV.